The text below deals with one T cell receptor (beta chain). Its antigen is undetermined. This specimen comes from a study of T cells in localized non-small cell lung cancer. Study-level results: Tumor samples were not multi-region, leaving intratumor heterogeneity unexcluded.

Trimming took 4 bases from V and 6 from J; bases not matched to a gene: 10. This CDR3 spans 15 amino acids. The germline V gene encodes CDR1 LNHNV and CDR2 YYDKDF (reference sequence). The repertoire was sequenced with immunoSEQ multiplex PCR; TCRdb's copy has only in-frame clones and lacks some. This table holds about 43,000 clones, 91% found once. The rearrangement uses TRBV15 and TRBJ2-7, with 9 bases fitting TRBD1. The sample in question was PBMCs, obtained before any cancer treatment. This clonotype was sampled from a woman aged 35-70 years with stage II lung adenocarcinoma. DNA of the CDR3: TGTGCCACCAGCAAGGGGGACAGGGAGGAGGCCGAGCAGTACTTC. It encodes CATSKGDREEAEQYF.